This T cell receptor beta chain came from a study of T-cell memory formation after mild COVID-19. Overall study: Largely, the TCR clusters proved donor specific. General observations from the study: Among contracting clones, CD4+ were mainly CM/EM and CD8+ enriched in EMRA. The pre-infection memory compartment contained some responding clones, suggesting cross-reactive memory joined. Among clones contracting day 15 to 85, CD4/CD8 was balanced, whereas later expanders leaned CD4+.

The CDR3 length is 16 residues. Germline-derived CDR1 and CDR2 are MNHEY and SMNVEV (reference sequence). Deletions cut 2 bases from V and 0 bases from J, with 11 bases between. Comment on this clonotype: What it binds is not known.

TCRdb re-called the 5' RACE reads with MiXCR, one entry per CDR3 protein. The profile shows around 370,000 distinct CDR3 sequences, around 20% of them singletons. The sample consisted of PBMCs or a T cell subset sorted from them (not recorded which). The rearrangement links TRBV27 to TRBJ1-3; possibly TRBD1 for D (6 bases). The source of this sequence is an adult woman who had mild COVID-19 (a few samples of this study predate the infection). Cell type and time point are not known. For the CDR3, the DNA is TGTGCCAGCAGTTTAGGACAGCCGAGCTCTGGAAACACCATATATTTT. Translated, it gives CASSLGQPSSGNTIYF.